This T cell receptor beta chain was retrieved from a study of blood T cell repertoires in COVID-19. Study information: The United States, Italy and Spain provided the acute and convalescent COVID-19 samples. The cDNA or gDNA used as material had been derived from T cells, B-cell-depleted T cells, or PBMCs.

This clone appeared once. V trimming: 1 base; J trimming: 5 bases; junction bases outside the gene matches: 10. The CDR3 totals 16 residues. Germline CDR1 SGHNT, CDR2 YENEEA. Authors' methods: Estimation of nucleated cell counts was performed using reference gene primer amplification. Here immunoSEQ multiplex PCR was the method, and the copy in TCRdb shows in-frame clones only, minus some. That table gives V, J and clone size, and the DNA gave D and trimming. In the table there are approximately 110,000 clones, around nine tenths of which are singletons. Sequenced input: peripheral blood. The clonotype originates from a woman aged 45-65 years with active or convalescent COVID-19. This sequence joins TRBV11-3 and TRBJ1-1; 7 bases line up with TRBD1. CDR3 protein: CASSLVGDSRETEAFF. The CDR3 bases are TGTGCCAGCAGCTTAGTTGGGGACAGTAGAGAAACTGAAGCTTTCTTT.